The 24 T cell receptor beta chains below were found in one sample sequenced in a study of Ad26.COV2.S vaccination and SARS-CoV-2 variants. Assay used: immunoSEQ multiplex PCR; TCRdb lists only in-frame clones, some missing. The sample carries under 500,000 clones, about nine tenths recorded once. Documented treatment: some 20 received Ad26.COV2.S at low or high dose, single or two shots; about 5 received placebo; per-sample allocation not given. Sampling was performed 63 days after the first vaccine or placebo injection. The sequences come from peripheral blood, collected in a trial of Ad26.COV2.S vaccine versus placebo. The receptor set was obtained from a person between 18 and 59 years old who received the Ad26.COV2.S COVID-19 vaccine or a placebo.

V gene TRBV4-3 combines with J gene TRBJ2-4, with unresolved D. Germline lookup yields CDR1 LGHNA and CDR2 YSLEER. There are 16 residues in the CDR3. V lost 0 bases and J 2 bases, leaving 11 bases between the germline ends. CDR3 loop: CASSQEAVSPKNIQYF. CDR3 nucleotide sequence: TGCGCCAGCAGCCAAGAGGCAGTCAGTCCCAAAAACATTCAGTACTTC.

J is TRBJ2-3 and V is TRBV19; TRBD1 aligns across 12 bases. Trimming removed 5 bases from V and 4 bases from J; junction bases left unmatched: 10. Germline loops: CDR1 LNHDA, CDR2 SQIVND (reference sequence). The length of the CDR3 is 17 residues. The CDR3 loop is CASSRFPGTGGADTQYF. CDR3 DNA sequence: TGTGCCAGTAGTCGATTCCCCGGGACAGGGGGCGCAGATACGCAGTATTTT.

The V and J genes are TRBV6-5 and TRBJ1-5; no reliable D call. The CDR3 runs to 15 residues. Germline V gene data show CDR1 as MNHEY and CDR2 as SVGAGI. V lost 6 bases and J lost 0, with 12 bases in between. The CDR3 DNA is TGTGCCAGCAGGCCAACTTTTTATAGCAATCAGCCCCAGCATTTT. Its protein is CASRPTFYSNQPQHF.

The CDR3 loop reads CASSIQGAETQYF. The CDR3 bases are TGTGCCAGTAGTATACAGGGAGCAGAGACCCAGTACTTC. This rearrangement joins TRBV19 to TRBJ2-5; perhaps D is TRBD1 or TRBD2 (5 bases each). Trimming cost V 2 bases and J 4 bases, with 8 bases left between them. Germline CDR1 and CDR2: LNHDA and SQIVND (reference sequence). The CDR3 is 13 residues long.

This rearrangement joins TRBV7-9 to TRBJ2-3; D unclear. CDR3 length equals 15 residues. V dropped 5 bases and J dropped 4 bases, with 16 bases sitting between them. The germline V gene has CDR1 SEHNR and CDR2 FQNEAQ (reference sequence). Here the CDR3 reads CASSRPPHVADTQYF. The CDR3 DNA reads TGTGCCAGCAGCCGCCCTCCACATGTCGCAGATACGCAGTATTTT.

V is TRBV5-1 and J is TRBJ1-5, with 9 bases lining up with TRBD1. This CDR3 spans 14 amino acids. The ends lost 4 bases at V and 5 bases at J; junction bases unmatched: 4. CDR1 is SGHRS and CDR2 is YFSETQ in the germline V gene. This chain's CDR3 is CASSPGQGHQPQHF. In DNA form, the CDR3 reads TGCGCCAGCAGCCCTGGACAGGGGCATCAGCCCCAGCATTTT. The full variable domain, its missing parts supplied by reference TRBV5-1 and TRBJ1-5, is KAGVTQTPRYLIKTRGQQVTLSCSPISGHRSVSWYQQTPGQGLQFLFEYFSETQRNKGNFPGRFSGRQFSNSRSEMNVSTLELGDSALYLCASSPGQGHQPQHFGDGTRLSIL.

The rearrangement links TRBV5-1 to TRBJ2-6, with D perhaps given as TRBD1 or TRBD2 (5 bases each). The CDR3 is made up of 16 amino acids. V lost 4 bases and J 4 bases, leaving 15 bases between the germline ends. Germline CDR1 and CDR2: SGHRS and YFSETQ. This CDR3 is CASSTGWGSGANVLTF. In nucleotides, the CDR3 is TGCGCCAGCAGCACCGGGTGGGGGTCCGGGGCCAACGTCCTGACTTTC.

The chain employs TRBV5-1 and TRBJ2-1, with D perhaps matching TRBD1 (6 bases). In germline, CDR1 is SGHRS, CDR2 YFSETQ. V was trimmed by 4 bases and J by 9 bases, leaving 20 bases between them. The CDR3 sequence is 15 residues long. The CDR3 sequence is CASSGGHQGSAEQFF. CDR3 DNA: TGCGCCAGCAGCGGTGGACACCAGGGGTCGGCTGAGCAGTTCTTC.

This clone was recorded a few times. The J gene is TRBJ2-7, the V gene TRBV7-9; TRBD1 agrees at 9 bases. CDR1 is SEHNR, CDR2 FQNEAQ, per germline (reference sequence). The CDR3 has 15 amino acids. Unmatched junction bases numbered 5, after V lost 3 bases and J lost 2 bases. CDR3 bases: TGTGCCAGCAGCTTGTTAGGACAGGGGCCCTACGAGCAGTACTTC. Its protein is CASSLLGQGPYEQYF.

This chain joins TRBV19 and TRBJ1-5, with D unclear. The CDR3 loop spans 14 amino acids. The germline V gene has CDR1 LNHDA and CDR2 SQIVND (reference sequence). V dropped 5 bases and J dropped 0 bases, with 8 bases sitting between them. The CDR3 bases are TGTGCCAGTAGTCTCGGCTATAGCAATCAGCCCCAGCATTTT. Its translation is CASSLGYSNQPQHF.

This clone showed up just once. The chain recombines TRBV6-2 or TRBV6-3 with TRBJ1-2, with D perhaps TRBD1 (5 bases). The germline V and J ends were trimmed by 4 bases and 0 bases, with 9 bases remaining between them. The CDR3 spans 14 residues. The V gene's germline CDR1 is MNHEY and CDR2 SVGEGT. As DNA, the CDR3 is TGTGCCAGCAGTTCAGGGAGCGCTAACTATGGCTACACCTTC. Amino acids: CASSSGSANYGYTF.

The V call is TRBV30, the J call TRBJ2-3; 7 nucleotides align to TRBD1. The CDR3 extends over 15 amino acids. Trimming cost V 0 bases and J 5 bases; bases outside gene matches: 8. Germline CDR1 GTSNPN, CDR2 SVGIG (reference sequence). CDR3 region: CAWSVLDRQGDTQYF. Here the CDR3 DNA reads TGTGCCTGGAGTGTACTGGACAGGCAGGGAGATACGCAGTATTTT. Drawing the rest from reference TRBV30 and TRBJ2-3, the complete variable domain is SQTIHQWPATLVQPVGSPLSLECTVEGTSNPNLYWYRQAAGRGLQLLFYSVGIGQISSEVPQNLSASRPQDRQFILSSKKLLLSDSGFYLCAWSVLDRQGDTQYFGPGTRLTVL.

DNA for the CDR3: TGTGCCAGCAGTGAGAACGGGGGCGACTTGGGAAATGAGCAGTTCTTC. Its translation is CASSENGGDLGNEQFF. The chain uses TRBV2 and TRBJ2-1; D is tentatively TRBD1 or TRBD2 (6 bases each). The CDR3 totals 16 residues. V lost 3 bases, J lost 7 bases, and 19 bases lay in between. CDR1 is SNHLY and CDR2 is FYNNEI in the germline V gene.

The chain is built from TRBV27 and TRBJ1-2; 9 nucleotides match TRBD1. The CDR3 extends over 13 amino acids. Germline CDR1 is MNHEY and CDR2 is SMNVEV (reference sequence). V gave up 6 bases and J gave up 4 bases; unmatched junction bases: 3. The CDR3 spells CASRGQGSYGYTF. CDR3 nucleotide sequence: TGTGCCAGCAGGGGACAGGGCAGCTATGGCTACACCTTC.

The chain joins TRBV7-8 to TRBJ2-5, with TRBD2 matching over 10 bases. The CDR3 is made up of 16 amino acids. CDR1 is SGHVS, CDR2 FQNEAQ, per germline. Trimming at V came to 2 bases and at J to 4 bases, leaving 7 bases not matched to a gene. The CDR3 loop is CASSLTSGAPGETQYF. The CDR3 DNA reads as TGTGCCAGCAGCTTAACTAGCGGGGCCCCCGGAGAGACCCAGTACTTC.

This sequence joins TRBV11-2 and TRBJ2-5, with a weak D call TRBD1 (6 bases). The CDR3 runs to 14 residues. Trimming cost V 3 bases and J 5 bases, with 13 bases left between them. Germline V lookup: CDR1 SGHAT, CDR2 FQNNGV. In nucleotides, the CDR3 is TGTGCCAGCAGCTTCGGCCGACAGGAGGAGACCCAGTACTTC. It codes for CASSFGRQEETQYF.

DNA for the CDR3: TGTGCCAGCAGCCAAGAGATGGGAGCGGGGATGAAGAACACCGGGGAGCTGTTTTTT. Amino acids: CASSQEMGAGMKNTGELFF. The rearrangement uses TRBV3-1 (or the pseudogene TRBV3-2) and TRBJ2-2; 7 bases agree with TRBD2. CDR1 is LGHDT and CDR2 is YNNKEL in the germline V gene (reference sequence). CDR3 size: 19 residues. Trimming cost V 0 bases and J 1 base; bases outside gene matches: 11.

V gene TRBV21-1 combines with J gene TRBJ1-1. TRBV21-1 is an annotated pseudogene. This CDR3 is built from 14 residues. The CDR3 protein is CASKIRNLYTEAFF. CDR3 coding DNA: TGTGCCAGCAAAATAAGGAATCTTTACACTGAAGCTTTCTTT.

This clone was seen only a few times. The chain uses TRBV9 and TRBJ2-3; unclear D gene. V was shortened by 0 bases and J by 9 bases, with 20 bases between the two germline ends. Germline CDR1 and CDR2: SGDLS and YYNGEE. This CDR3 has 16 residues. The CDR3 is CASSVEWEWSAATQYF. The CDR3, as DNA: TGTGCCAGCAGCGTAGAATGGGAATGGTCGGCCGCGACGCAGTATTTT. Based on the CDR3 plus reference TRBV9 and TRBJ2-3, the full variable domain is DSGVTQTPKHLITATGQRVTLRCSPRSGDLSVYWYQQSLDQGLQFLIQYYNGEERAKGNILERFSAQQFPDLHSELNLSSLELGDSALYFCASSVEWEWSAATQYFGPGTRLTVL.

This clone was seen just once. The chain uses TRBV5-6 and TRBJ2-3; 10 bases match TRBD2. The CDR3 extends over 15 amino acids. J lost 7 bases, V lost 3 bases, and 8 bases had no gene match. The germline CDR1 and CDR2 sequences are SGHDT and YYEEEE. The DNA of the CDR3 is TGTGCCAGCAGCTCCCAGCGGGGGGGGTTTTATACGCAGTATTTT. Amino acids: CASSSQRGGFYTQYF.

J is TRBJ2-3 and V is TRBV5-1; 10 bases fit TRBD1. Unmatched junction bases numbered 7, after V lost 1 base and J lost 2 bases. The CDR3 consists of 17 residues. Germline V CDR1 and CDR2: SGHRS, YFSETQ. The CDR3 loop is CASSLMGTGASTDTQYF. The CDR3, as DNA: TGCGCCAGCAGCTTGATGGGGACAGGGGCCTCCACAGATACGCAGTATTTT.

V usage is TRBV2 and J usage is TRBJ2-7, with 7 bases lining up with TRBD1. The germline V gene encodes CDR1 SNHLY and CDR2 FYNNEI. This CDR3 comprises 13 residues. V was clipped by 5 bases and J by 4 bases; unmatched bases: 5. The CDR3 is CASSYSQGYEQYF. The CDR3 DNA reads TGTGCCAGCAGTTATTCACAGGGGTACGAGCAGTACTTC.

V gene TRBV9 combines with J gene TRBJ1-2; D unresolved. V lost 3 bases and J lost 8, with 14 bases in between. Looked up from germline, CDR1 is SGDLS and CDR2 is YYNGEE. The CDR3 contains 13 residues. CDR3 loop: CASSGGRLWGYTF. The CDR3, as DNA: TGTGCCAGCAGCGGTGGAAGGCTTTGGGGCTACACCTTC.

The gene calls are TRBV29-1 and TRBJ2-2; no definite D call. This CDR3 comprises 14 residues. Trimming removed 5 bases at V and 3 bases at J, with 13 bases between. Per the germline V gene, CDR1 is SQVTM and CDR2 is ANQGSEA. The CDR3 is CSVLSPFDTGELFF. CDR3 nucleotides: TGCAGCGTTTTAAGTCCTTTTGACACCGGGGAGCTGTTTTTT.